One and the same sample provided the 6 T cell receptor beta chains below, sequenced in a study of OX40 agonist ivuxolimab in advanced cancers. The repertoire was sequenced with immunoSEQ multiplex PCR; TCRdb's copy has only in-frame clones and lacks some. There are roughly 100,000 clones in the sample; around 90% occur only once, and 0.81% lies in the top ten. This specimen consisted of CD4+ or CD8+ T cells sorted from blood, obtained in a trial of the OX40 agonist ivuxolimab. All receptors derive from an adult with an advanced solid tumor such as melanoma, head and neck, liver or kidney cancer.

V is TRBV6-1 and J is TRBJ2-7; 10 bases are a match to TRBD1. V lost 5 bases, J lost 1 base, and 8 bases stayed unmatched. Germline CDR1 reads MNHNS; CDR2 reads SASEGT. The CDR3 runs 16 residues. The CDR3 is CASSKDRDRGSYEQYF. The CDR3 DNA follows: TGTGCCAGCAGTAAAGACCGGGACAGGGGATCCTACGAGCAGTACTTC.

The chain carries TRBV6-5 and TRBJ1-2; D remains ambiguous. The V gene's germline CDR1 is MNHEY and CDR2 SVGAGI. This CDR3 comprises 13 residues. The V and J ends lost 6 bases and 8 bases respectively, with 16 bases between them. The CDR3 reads CASRPGPSGGYTF. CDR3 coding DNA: TGTGCCAGCAGGCCCGGGCCGTCTGGAGGCTACACCTTC.

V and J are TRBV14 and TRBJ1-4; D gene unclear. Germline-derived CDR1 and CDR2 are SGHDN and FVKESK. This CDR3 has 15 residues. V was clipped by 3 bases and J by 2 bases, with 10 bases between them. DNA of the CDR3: TGTGCCAGCAGCCACCCCGGGATGACTAATGAAAAACTGTTTTTT. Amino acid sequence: CASSHPGMTNEKLFF.

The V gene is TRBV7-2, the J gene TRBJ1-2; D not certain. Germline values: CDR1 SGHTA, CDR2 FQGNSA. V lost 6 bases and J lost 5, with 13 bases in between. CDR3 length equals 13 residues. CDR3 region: CASRPTFEYGYTF. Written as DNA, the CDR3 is TGTGCCAGCAGGCCCACCTTTGAATATGGCTACACCTTC.

In nucleotides, the CDR3 is TGCAGCGTTGAAGATCCCAGCACCTCCTACAATGAGCAGTTCTTC. It yields the protein CSVEDPSTSYNEQFF. The chain uses TRBV29-1 and TRBJ2-1, with no clear D. CDR3 size: 15 residues. The V gene's germline CDR1 is SQVTM and CDR2 ANQGSEA. V lost 0 bases, J lost 0 bases, and 9 bases lay in between.

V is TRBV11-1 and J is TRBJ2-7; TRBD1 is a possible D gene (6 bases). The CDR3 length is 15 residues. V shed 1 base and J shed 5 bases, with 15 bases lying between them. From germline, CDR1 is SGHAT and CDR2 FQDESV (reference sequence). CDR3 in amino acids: CASSLGQGIRNEQYF. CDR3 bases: TGTGCCAGCAGCTTAGGCCAGGGGATAAGGAACGAGCAGTACTTC.